Listed here are 26 T cell receptor beta chains from one sample, sequenced in a study of CD8 T cells in Susac syndrome. Reverse transcription of roughly 0.5 to 1 ug RNA was carried out with random hexamers. Each CDR3 protein is one row after TCRdb ran MiXCR on the immunoSEQ multiplex PCR reads. The sample carries about 180,000 distinct CDR3 sequences, roughly 96% recorded once. Sequenced sample: CD8+ T cells from PBMCs. These TCRs come from a human donor with multiple sclerosis.

The chain joins TRBV29-1 to TRBJ2-5; D is uncertain. This CDR3 region has 11 residues. Germline values: CDR1 SQVTM, CDR2 ANQGSEA. V lost 4 bases to trimming and J lost 1 base, with 4 bases between them. The CDR3 here is CSVGPQETQYF. In nucleotides, the CDR3 is TGCAGCGTTGGGCCCCAAGAGACCCAGTACTTC.

The chain couples TRBV12-5 to TRBJ2-5, with D perhaps TRBD2 (7 bases). Germline loops: CDR1 LGHNT, CDR2 FRNRAP. This CDR3 is 14 amino acids long. Trimming stripped 0 bases from V and 7 bases from J, with 12 bases between. CDR3 nucleotides: TGTGCTAGTGGTTTGGTTGTGGCGGGGGCGACCCAGTACTTC. The encoded protein is CASGLVVAGATQYF.

This clonotype was found a few times. Relative to the germline gene, one junction end is altered; a read error may explain this. The chain uses TRBV7-9 and TRBJ2-5, with TRBD1 identical over 7 bases. Germline V gene sequence: CDR1 SEHNR, CDR2 FQNEAQ (reference sequence). CDR3 length: 11 residues. The DNA of the CDR3 is TGTGCCAGCAGGTCCATGGGACAGACCGACTTC. Translating it yields CASRSMGQTDF.

This clonotype was detected once. The chain uses TRBV19 and TRBJ1-2; perhaps TRBD1 as D (6 bases). The CDR3 totals 13 residues. Germline CDR1 reads LNHDA; CDR2 reads SQIVND (reference sequence). The V and J ends lost 8 bases and 6 bases respectively, with 16 bases between them. The chain's CDR3 is CASSPAGVDGYTF. In nucleotides, the CDR3 is TGTGCCAGTTCCCCGGCAGGGGTGGATGGCTACACCTTC.

The chain has TRBV27 and TRBJ2-1; 15 bases are a match to TRBD2. V lost 3 bases, J lost 9 bases, and 3 bases stayed unmatched. The CDR3 loop spans 15 amino acids. CDR1 is MNHEY, CDR2 SMNVEV, per germline (reference sequence). CDR3 in amino acids: CASSFGTSGRTEQFF. CDR3 nucleotide sequence: TGTGCCAGCAGTTTCGGGACTAGCGGGAGGACTGAGCAGTTCTTC.

The chain couples TRBV2 to TRBJ2-4, with 7 bases aligning to TRBD1. CDR1 and CDR2 (germline): SNHLY, FYNNEI. The ends lost 6 bases at V and 0 bases at J; junction bases unmatched: 2. The CDR3 runs to 14 residues. The CDR3 bases are TGTGCCAGCAGAGACAGGGTAGCCAAAAACATTCAGTACTTC. Amino acids: CASRDRVAKNIQYF.

V usage is TRBV11-2 and J usage is TRBJ2-3, with a weak D call TRBD1 (6 bases). Germline values: CDR1 SGHAT, CDR2 FQNNGV. V dropped 1 base and J dropped 2 bases, with 13 bases sitting between them. This CDR3 is built from 16 residues. The CDR3 bases are TGTGCCAGCAGCTTAGGGGGACATCGGTTCACAGATACGCAGTATTTT. Amino acid sequence: CASSLGGHRFTDTQYF.

The V call is TRBV24-1, the J call TRBJ2-1, with a possible D match to TRBD2 (5 bases). From germline, CDR1 is KGHDR and CDR2 SFDVKD. CDR3 size: 12 residues. The V and J ends lost 2 bases and 8 bases respectively, with 6 bases between them. The CDR3 DNA sequence: TGTGCCACCAGTGATTCTAGCTATGAGCAGTTCTTC. This gives the protein CATSDSSYEQFF.

The V gene is TRBV23-1, the J gene TRBJ1-1, with TRBD1 matching 8 bases. TRBV23-1 is marked as an open reading frame, function uncertain. V lost 2 bases, J lost 1 base, and 3 bases stayed unmatched. The CDR3 contains 15 residues. In DNA form, the CDR3 reads TGCGCCAGCAGTCAAAAACAGGGGGGGAACACTGAAGCTTTCTTT. Protein product: CASSQKQGGNTEAFF.

V gene TRBV19 combines with J gene TRBJ2-1, with D maybe TRBD1 (5 bases). V lost 7 bases, J lost 0 bases, and 13 bases lay in between. Germline assignment: CDR1 LNHDA and CDR2 SQIVND (reference sequence). This CDR3 spans 15 amino acids. In DNA, the CDR3 is TGTGCCAGTAAGAAGGGGCCGAGCTCCTACAATGAGCAGTTCTTC. It translates to CASKKGPSSYNEQFF. Full variable domain (missing parts from reference TRBV19 and TRBJ2-1): DGGITQSPKYLFRKEGQNVTLSCEQNLNHDAMYWYRQDPGQGLRLIYYSQIVNDFQKGDIAEGYSVSREKKESFPLTVTSAQKNPTAFYLCASKKGPSSYNEQFFGPGTRLTVL.

This clonotype has just one count. The rearrangement joins TRBV7-9 to TRBJ2-3, with D perhaps TRBD2 (5 bases). This CDR3 has 15 residues. In germline, CDR1 is SEHNR, CDR2 FQNEAQ (reference sequence). V gave up 1 base and J gave up 5 bases, with 13 bases separating them. This CDR3 reads CASSLDTSFGDTQYF. CDR3 DNA: TGTGCCAGCAGCTTAGATACTAGTTTTGGAGATACGCAGTATTTT.

CDR3 DNA sequence: TGTGCCAGCAGTGCCACCTCCGACGGCAATCAGCCCCAGCATTTT. Translated: CASSATSDGNQPQHF. The chain couples TRBV28 to TRBJ1-5; D remains ambiguous. CDR3 length equals 15 residues. Deletions cut 5 bases from V and 2 bases from J, with 13 bases between. Germline V gene data show CDR1 as MDHEN and CDR2 as SYDVKM.

The chain uses TRBV20-1 and TRBJ2-1; TRBD2 aligns across 13 bases. Germline V gene sequence: CDR1 DFQATT, CDR2 SNEGSKA (reference sequence). After removal of 3 bases from V and 7 bases from J, the junction contained 6 bases not matched to a gene. There are 15 residues in the CDR3. The CDR3: CSARALAGGLNEQFF. The CDR3 nucleotides read TGCAGTGCTAGGGCACTAGCGGGAGGGTTGAATGAGCAGTTCTTC.

This clonotype has just a few counts. This chain links TRBV11-2 with TRBJ2-3; D is undetermined. Germline CDR1 reads SGHAT; CDR2 reads FQNNGV. The CDR3 runs 13 residues. Trimming removed 1 base at V and 5 bases at J, with 7 bases between. The CDR3 reads CASSLGRVDTQYF. The CDR3 coding sequence is TGTGCCAGCAGCTTAGGCCGCGTAGATACGCAGTATTTT. The full variable domain, rest sourced from reference TRBV11-2 and TRBJ2-3, is EAGVAQSPRYKIIEKRQSVAFWCNPISGHATLYWYQQILGQGPKLLIQFQNNGVVDDSQLPKDRFSAERLKGVDSTLKIQPAKLEDSAVYLCASSLGRVDTQYFGPGTRLTVL.

The chain is built from TRBV7-2 and TRBJ2-1; D is undetermined. V lost 2 bases and J lost 3, with 14 bases in between. The CDR3 loop spans 16 amino acids. Germline V lookup: CDR1 SGHTA, CDR2 FQGNSA. CDR3 sequence reads: CASSLSAAPDYNEQFF. As DNA, the CDR3 is TGTGCCAGCAGCTTATCGGCAGCGCCGGACTACAATGAGCAGTTCTTC.

The rearrangement links TRBV5-1 to TRBJ2-7; 9 bases match TRBD1. Trimming cost V 4 bases and J 5 bases; bases outside gene matches: 10. This CDR3 contains 15 residues. Germline-derived CDR1 and CDR2 are SGHRS and YFSETQ. DNA for the CDR3: TGCGCCAGCAGCCTAACCGGGACAGGGATCGACGAGCAGTACTTC. Residues: CASSLTGTGIDEQYF.

Turning to this clonotype: Germline is not matched at one junction end, which may reflect a read error. This chain joins TRBV7-9 and TRBJ1-2; D possibly corresponds to TRBD1 (5 bases). CDR3 length equals 14 residues. From germline, CDR1 is SEHNR and CDR2 FQNEAQ (reference sequence). The CDR3 sequence is CASILGASNYGYTF. The CDR3 DNA reads as TGTGCCAGCATCTTAGGGGCATCTAACTATGGCTACACCTTC. The whole variable domain, remainder taken from reference TRBV7-9 and TRBJ1-2, is DTGVSQNPRHKITKRGQNVTFRCDPISEHNRLYWYRQTLGQGPEFLTYFQNEAQLEKSRLLSDRFSAERPKGSFSTLEIQRTEQGDSAMYLCASILGASNYGYTFGSGTRLTVV.

The chain links TRBV2 to TRBJ2-1, with TRBD1 identical over 10 bases. CDR1 is SNHLY, CDR2 FYNNEI, per germline. The CDR3 loop spans 17 amino acids. Germline trimming cut 6 bases from V and 8 bases from J; bases unmatched to any gene: 16. CDR3 DNA: TGTGCCAGCAGCGATAATTCCGGGACAGGGGTTATGGATGAGCAGTTCTTC. It translates to CASSDNSGTGVMDEQFF.

The V gene is TRBV6-5, the J gene TRBJ2-2; maybe TRBD1 (6 bases). Germline-derived CDR1 and CDR2 are MNHEY and SVGAGI. The CDR3 spans 15 residues. Trimming shortened V by 0 bases and J by 2 bases, and 7 bases separated the two germline ends. CDR3 nucleotide sequence: TGTGCCAGCAGTTACTCGGACAGCAACACCGGGGAGCTGTTTTTT. It codes for CASSYSDSNTGELFF.

The V gene is TRBV7-9, the J gene TRBJ2-7; D ambiguous. V shed 5 bases and J shed 2 bases, with 7 bases lying between them. CDR1 SEHNR and CDR2 FQNEAQ come from the germline V gene (reference sequence). CDR3 length equals 12 residues. The CDR3 region has the DNA TGTGCCAGCAGCCCAGCAGCCTACGAGCAGTACTTC. Its translation is CASSPAAYEQYF.

This clonotype has just one count. The J gene is TRBJ2-5, the V gene TRBV6-1; TRBD2 matches at 11 bases. Germline V gene lookup returns CDR1 MNHNS and CDR2 SASEGT. V lost 5 bases, J lost 4 bases, and 6 bases stayed unmatched. This CDR3 contains 15 residues. DNA of the CDR3: TGTGCCAGCAGTAGTAGCGGGGGGGCCTTAGAGACCCAGTACTTC. The encoded protein is CASSSSGGALETQYF.

This sequence joins TRBV9 and TRBJ2-1; a possible D gene is TRBD2 (5 bases). Germline CDR1 and CDR2: SGDLS and YYNGEE. The CDR3 runs 17 residues. The V end lost 4 bases, the J end lost 1 base, and 18 bases lay between the germline ends. CDR3 amino acids: CASSTQRTRPSYNEQFF. CDR3 sequence (DNA): TGTGCCAGCAGCACTCAACGGACTCGACCTTCCTACAATGAGCAGTTCTTC. The full variable domain, rest sourced from reference TRBV9 and TRBJ2-1, is DSGVTQTPKHLITATGQRVTLRCSPRSGDLSVYWYQQSLDQGLQFLIQYYNGEERAKGNILERFSAQQFPDLHSELNLSSLELGDSALYFCASSTQRTRPSYNEQFFGPGTRLTVL.

The chain has TRBV27 and TRBJ2-7; 7 nucleotides match TRBD1. The germline CDR1 and CDR2 sequences are MNHEY and SMNVEV (reference sequence). This CDR3 comprises 14 residues. Germline trimming cut 2 bases from V and 6 bases from J; bases unmatched to any gene: 7. In DNA, the CDR3 is TGTGCCAGCAGTTTAAACAGGGGTTATGGCGAGCAGTACTTC. This sequence encodes CASSLNRGYGEQYF.

The chain couples TRBV29-1 to TRBJ2-7, with 11 bases fitting TRBD1. CDR3 length equals 15 residues. Germline loops: CDR1 SQVTM, CDR2 ANQGSEA. J gave up 4 bases and V 3 bases, and 8 bases lay outside the gene matches. The CDR3 coding sequence is TGCAGCGTTGAGCTTGGGGACAGGGGGGCGTACGAGCAGTACTTC. Protein product: CSVELGDRGAYEQYF.

This chain connects TRBV24-1 to TRBJ2-7, with a tentative D call TRBD1 (6 bases). V gave up 6 bases and J gave up 0 bases, with 11 bases separating them. This CDR3 has 14 amino acids. CDR1 KGHDR and CDR2 SFDVKD come from the germline V gene. CDR3 nucleotide sequence: TGTGCCACCAGTCCAACGGACAGCTCCTACGAGCAGTACTTC. This encodes CATSPTDSSYEQYF.

The chain uses TRBV6-6 and TRBJ2-7; D is undetermined. The CDR3 contains 14 residues. CDR1 MNHNY and CDR2 SVGAGI come from the germline V gene (reference sequence). V lost 4 bases to trimming and J lost 3 bases, with 13 bases between them. The CDR3 DNA reads TGTGCCAGCAGTTCGGCGGAATTAATCTACGAGCAGTACTTC. This codes for CASSSAELIYEQYF.